This note documents a single TCR beta chain sequence. V was trimmed by 6 bases and J by 1 base, leaving 13 bases between them. The CDR3 is made up of 15 amino acids. This entry belongs to a study of shared clonotypes between healthy human individuals. Clones were read by immunoSEQ multiplex PCR, and TCRdb kept only the in-frame ones, dropping some. The data show over 1.4 million clones, roughly 96% seen once. The sequenced material came from naive CD4+ T cells sorted from blood. Subset reported: CD45RA+ positively selected. The chain links TRBV23-1 to TRBJ2-1; D ambiguous. TRBV23-1 is known as an ORF, though its function is uncertain. This TCR came from a man aged 25-45 years in good health. CDR3 sequence (DNA): TGCGCCAGCAGACCTATAGCTGAGTCCTACAATGAGCAGTTCTTC. Translating it yields CASRPIAESYNEQFF.